This entry features one T cell receptor (beta chain) sequence. The antigen remains unidentified. The data are from a study of shared clonotypes between healthy human individuals. Germline V gene sequence: CDR1 SQVTM, CDR2 ANQGSEA. The V segment lost 1 base and the J segment 4 bases; nucleotides outside the gene matches: 2. CDR3 length: 15 amino acids. Profiled with immunoSEQ multiplex PCR; TCRdb holds only in-frame clones, not every one. This sample carries under 1 million clones, roughly 96% of them seen once, and the ten largest clones take around 0.25%. Naive-designated CD8 cells lacked CD45RO, were positively enriched for CCR7, and omitted terminally differentiated effector memory CD45RA+ cells. Study observations and caveats: Generally, naive subsets (rather than memory subsets) showed larger estimated richness.

This chain joins TRBV29-1 and TRBJ2-2; the match to TRBD2 covers 11 bases. The sample consisted of naive CD8+ T cells sorted from blood. The clonotype originates from a man aged 25 to 45 in good health. The CDR3 sequence is CSVEGLAGTTGELFF. CDR3 coding DNA: TGCAGCGTTGAAGGACTAGCGGGGACCACCGGGGAGCTGTTTTTT.